This T cell receptor (beta chain) was retrieved from a study of Tregs in tolerant kidney transplant recipients. General study points: Activated donor B cell expansion appeared to reveal the most relevant donor-specific TCRbeta repertoire.

Produced via immunoSEQ multiplex PCR; TCRdb's table is partial and in-frame only. The data show 20,000 to 25,000 clones, 81% seen once. Mixed chimerism was transient after nonmyeloablative marrow transplants from related graft donors. Remarks on this clone: Its antigen is not identified.

This CDR3 is built from 14 residues. Trimming stripped 2 bases from V and 3 bases from J, with 12 bases between. The germline CDR1 and CDR2 sequences are SGDLS and YYNGEE. The source of this sequence is a human patient who received a combined kidney and bone marrow transplant. The graft donor may have given rise to some T cells. The starting material was CD8+ T cells from blood (PBMCs), obtained 6 months after the transplant. This rearrangement joins TRBV9 to TRBJ2-7; no clear D gene. The CDR3 sequence: CASSVSDTNYEQYF. Written as DNA, the CDR3 is TGTGCCAGCAGCGTCTCCGACACAAACTACGAGCAGTACTTC.